The 3 T cell receptor beta chains listed next were all sequenced from one sample in a study of blood T cell repertoires in COVID-19 (dated by TCRdb to the early 2020s). The method was the immunoSEQ multiplex PCR assay. The clones in this table, taken by TCRdb from immuneACCESS, are in-frame only. Not every clone is retained; where verified, under half of the shortfall comes from an unresolved V gene, and the cause of the rest is unknown. This sample holds around 250,000 clones; around 90% were observed only once. The ten biggest clones cover less than 8.5% of the sample. Material for sequencing was peripheral blood. All receptors come from a woman between 70 and 85 years old with active or convalescent COVID-19.

The chain is built from TRBV2 and TRBJ2-2; D unresolved. Germline V CDR1 and CDR2: SNHLY, FYNNEI. Trimming removed 3 bases from V and 0 bases from J, with 5 bases in between. The CDR3 runs 14 residues. CDR3 amino acids: CASSDDTNTGELFF. CDR3 in DNA: TGTGCCAGCAGTGATGACACGAACACCGGGGAGCTGTTTTTT.

The chain uses TRBV4-1 and TRBJ1-4; TRBD1 matches at 11 bases. After removal of 1 base from V and 8 bases from J, the junction contained 6 bases not matched to a gene. The CDR3 extends over 16 amino acids. Germline-derived CDR1 and CDR2 are MGHRA and YSYEKL. The CDR3 DNA reads as TGCGCCAGCAGCCAAGTCCGGACAGGGGGCAGAGAAAAACTGTTTTTT. As protein: CASSQVRTGGREKLFF.

This clone was seen a single time. This rearrangement joins TRBV19 to TRBJ1-1; 8 nucleotides align to TRBD1. This CDR3 contains 14 residues. Germline CDR1 is LNHDA and CDR2 is SQIVND (reference sequence). V shed 5 bases and J 6 bases; nucleotides not matched to a gene: 8. CDR3 in amino acids: CASSPRGQRAEAFF. The CDR3 region has the DNA TGTGCCAGTAGTCCCAGGGGGCAGAGGGCTGAAGCTTTCTTT.